This T cell receptor (beta chain) comes out of a study of CD8 T cells in ankylosing spondylitis. MiXCR was run by TCRdb on the 5' RACE reads, yielding one entry per CDR3 protein. Here the sample spans hundreds of thousands of distinct CDR3 sequences, roughly 27% being singletons. Details on this clonotype: Antigen unknown.

Whole-study results and caveats: Peripheral blood held disease-linked clones only at relatively low frequency, and these were CD8+. Reports of some motif variants in reactive arthritis synovial fluid and blood predate this one. For ankylosing spondylitis blood, a TCR beta motif of several highly homologous variants appeared characteristic.

Germline CDR1 SGHAT, CDR2 FQDESV (reference sequence). J was trimmed by 3 bases and V by 5 bases; bases with no gene match: 16. The CDR3 consists of 19 residues. The rearrangement uses TRBV11-1 and TRBJ2-1; 10 bases match TRBD2. This clonotype originated in a male donor with ankylosing spondylitis. The sequenced material came from blood, either unsorted or a sorted T cell fraction (not recorded which). CDR3 coding DNA: TGTGCCAGCAGCGATACCAAAAAGTCCGGGACTAGCGTCTACAATGAGCAGTTCTTC. Translating gives CASSDTKKSGTSVYNEQFF.